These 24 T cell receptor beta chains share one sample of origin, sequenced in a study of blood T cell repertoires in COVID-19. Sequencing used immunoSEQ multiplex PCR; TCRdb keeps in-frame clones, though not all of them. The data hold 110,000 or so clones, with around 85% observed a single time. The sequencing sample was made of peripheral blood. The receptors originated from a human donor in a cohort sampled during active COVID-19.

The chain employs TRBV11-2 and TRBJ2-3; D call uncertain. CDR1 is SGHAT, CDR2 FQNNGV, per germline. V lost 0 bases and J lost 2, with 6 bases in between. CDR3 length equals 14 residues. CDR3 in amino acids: CASSLEGLTDTQYF. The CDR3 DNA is TGTGCCAGCAGCTTAGAGGGCCTCACAGATACGCAGTATTTT. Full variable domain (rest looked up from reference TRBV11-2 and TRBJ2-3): EAGVAQSPRYKIIEKRQSVAFWCNPISGHATLYWYQQILGQGPKLLIQFQNNGVVDDSQLPKDRFSAERLKGVDSTLKIQPAKLEDSAVYLCASSLEGLTDTQYFGPGTRLTVL.

As DNA, the CDR3 is TGTGCCAGCAGCCCTTTAAGAGGAGCCATGGGCACAGATACGCAGTATTTT. This gives the protein CASSPLRGAMGTDTQYF. J is TRBJ2-3 and V is TRBV11-2; D not certain. This CDR3 is 17 amino acids long. CDR1 and CDR2 (germline): SGHAT, FQNNGV. Trimming removed 5 bases from V and 1 base from J, with 19 bases in between. Filled out from reference TRBV11-2 and TRBJ2-3, the complete variable domain reads EAGVAQSPRYKIIEKRQSVAFWCNPISGHATLYWYQQILGQGPKLLIQFQNNGVVDDSQLPKDRFSAERLKGVDSTLKIQPAKLEDSAVYLCASSPLRGAMGTDTQYFGPGTRLTVL.

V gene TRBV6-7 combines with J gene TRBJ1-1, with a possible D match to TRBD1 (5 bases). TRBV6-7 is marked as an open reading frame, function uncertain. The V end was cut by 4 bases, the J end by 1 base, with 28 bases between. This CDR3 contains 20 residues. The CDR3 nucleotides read TGTGCCAGCAGTTTGATCGTCCGGACATATGACCAAGGGGAGAACACTGAAGCTTTCTTT. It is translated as CASSLIVRTYDQGENTEAFF.

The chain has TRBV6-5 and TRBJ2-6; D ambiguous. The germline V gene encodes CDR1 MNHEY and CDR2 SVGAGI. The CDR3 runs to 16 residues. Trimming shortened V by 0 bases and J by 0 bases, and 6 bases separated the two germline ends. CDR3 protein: CASSYSSVSGANVLTF. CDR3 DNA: TGTGCCAGCAGTTACTCGAGCGTCTCTGGGGCCAACGTCCTGACTTTC.

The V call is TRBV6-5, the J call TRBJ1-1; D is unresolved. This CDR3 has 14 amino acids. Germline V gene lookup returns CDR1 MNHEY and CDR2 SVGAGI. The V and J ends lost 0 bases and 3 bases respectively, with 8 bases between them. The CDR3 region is CASSYSAGDTEAFF. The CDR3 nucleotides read TGTGCCAGCAGTTACTCGGCGGGAGACACTGAAGCTTTCTTT.

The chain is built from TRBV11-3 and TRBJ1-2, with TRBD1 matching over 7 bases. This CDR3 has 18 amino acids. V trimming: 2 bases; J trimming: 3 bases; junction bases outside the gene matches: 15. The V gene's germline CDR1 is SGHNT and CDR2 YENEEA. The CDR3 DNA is TGTGCCAGCAGCTTAAGGTGTGGCAGGGGGGAGCTGGACTATGGCTACACCTTC. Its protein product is CASSLRCGRGELDYGYTF. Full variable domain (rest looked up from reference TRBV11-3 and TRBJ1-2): EAGVVQSPRYKIIEKKQPVAFWCNPISGHNTLYWYLQNLGQGPELLIRYENEEAVDDSQLPKDRFSAERLKGVDSTLKIQPAELGDSAVYLCASSLRCGRGELDYGYTFGSGTRLTVV.

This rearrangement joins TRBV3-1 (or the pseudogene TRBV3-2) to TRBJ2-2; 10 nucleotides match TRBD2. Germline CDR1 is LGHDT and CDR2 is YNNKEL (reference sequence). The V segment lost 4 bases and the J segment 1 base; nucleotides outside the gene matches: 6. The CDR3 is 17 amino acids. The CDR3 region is CASSLAGGLRNTGELFF. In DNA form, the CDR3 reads TGTGCCAGCAGCCTAGCGGGGGGCCTGAGGAACACCGGGGAGCTGTTTTTT.

CDR3 coding DNA: TGTGCCATCCTAGCGGGGAGGGTGGGCTACGAGCAGTACTTC. Translation: CAILAGRVGYEQYF. The rearrangement links TRBV10-3 to TRBJ2-7, with TRBD2 matching 9 bases. The CDR3 is made up of 14 amino acids. Germline-derived CDR1 and CDR2 are ENHRY and SYGVKD. The junction had 8 bases not matched to a gene; V was cut back by 8 bases and J by 3 bases.

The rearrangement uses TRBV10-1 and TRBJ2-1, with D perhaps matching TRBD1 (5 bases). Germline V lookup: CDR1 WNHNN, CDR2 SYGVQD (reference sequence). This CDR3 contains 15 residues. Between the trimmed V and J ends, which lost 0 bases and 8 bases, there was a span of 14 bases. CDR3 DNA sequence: TGCGCCAGCAGTGAGTCTACAGGACGACACGATGAGCAGTTCTTC. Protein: CASSESTGRHDEQFF.

CDR3 in amino acids: CASSYLHNADTQYF. CDR3 nucleotide sequence: TGTGCCAGCAGTTACTTGCACAACGCAGATACGCAGTATTTT. The rearrangement links TRBV6-2 or TRBV6-3 to TRBJ2-3, with D uncertain. The CDR3 consists of 14 residues. The V end was cut by 1 base, the J end by 4 bases, with 9 bases between. The germline V gene has CDR1 MNHEY and CDR2 SVGEGT.

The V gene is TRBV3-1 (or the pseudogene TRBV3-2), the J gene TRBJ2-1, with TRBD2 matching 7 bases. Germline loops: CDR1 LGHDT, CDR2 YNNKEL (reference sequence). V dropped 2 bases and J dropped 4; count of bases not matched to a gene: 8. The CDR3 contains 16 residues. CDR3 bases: TGTGCCAGCAGCCAAAATCTAGCGGCTGGATACAATGAGCAGTTCTTC. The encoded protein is CASSQNLAAGYNEQFF.

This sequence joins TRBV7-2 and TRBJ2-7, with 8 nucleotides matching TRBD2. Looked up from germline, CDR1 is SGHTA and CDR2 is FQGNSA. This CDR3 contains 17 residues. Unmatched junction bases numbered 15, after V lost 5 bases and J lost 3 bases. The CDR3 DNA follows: TGTGCCAGCAGCCCCGGGGCTAGCGGGCGTCCTTTCTACGAGCAGTACTTC. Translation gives CASSPGASGRPFYEQYF.

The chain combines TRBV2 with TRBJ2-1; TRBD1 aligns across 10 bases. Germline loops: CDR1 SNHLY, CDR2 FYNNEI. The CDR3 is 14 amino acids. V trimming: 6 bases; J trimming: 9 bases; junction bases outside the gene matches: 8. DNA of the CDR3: TGTGCCAGCAGCCCGGACAGGGGGTACGGTGAGCAGTTCTTC. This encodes CASSPDRGYGEQFF. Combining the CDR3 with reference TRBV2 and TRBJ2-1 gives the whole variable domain EPEVTQTPSHQVTQMGQEVILRCVPISNHLYFYWYRQILGQKVEFLVSFYNNEISEKSEIFDDQFSVERPDGSNFTLKIRSTKLEDSAMYFCASSPDRGYGEQFFGPGTRLTVL.

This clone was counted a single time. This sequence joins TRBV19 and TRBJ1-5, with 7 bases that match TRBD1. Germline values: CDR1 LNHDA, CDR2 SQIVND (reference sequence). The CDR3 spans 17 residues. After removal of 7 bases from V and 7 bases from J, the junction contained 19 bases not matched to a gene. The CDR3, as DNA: TGTGCCAGTATCGAACGTCAGGCAGGGGGATTCGGGCAGCCCCAGCATTTT. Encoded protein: CASIERQAGGFGQPQHF.

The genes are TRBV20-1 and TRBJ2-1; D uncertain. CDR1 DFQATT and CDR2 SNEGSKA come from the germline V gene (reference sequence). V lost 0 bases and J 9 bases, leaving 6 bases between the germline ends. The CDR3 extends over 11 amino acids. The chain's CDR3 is CSAREYSEQFF. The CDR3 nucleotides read TGCAGTGCTAGAGAGTATAGTGAGCAGTTCTTC.

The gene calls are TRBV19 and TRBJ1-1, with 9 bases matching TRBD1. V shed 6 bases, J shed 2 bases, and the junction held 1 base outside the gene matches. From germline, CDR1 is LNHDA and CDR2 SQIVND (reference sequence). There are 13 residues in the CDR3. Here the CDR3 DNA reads TGTGCCAGTAGGGGACAGGGAAACACTGAAGCTTTCTTT. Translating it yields CASRGQGNTEAFF.

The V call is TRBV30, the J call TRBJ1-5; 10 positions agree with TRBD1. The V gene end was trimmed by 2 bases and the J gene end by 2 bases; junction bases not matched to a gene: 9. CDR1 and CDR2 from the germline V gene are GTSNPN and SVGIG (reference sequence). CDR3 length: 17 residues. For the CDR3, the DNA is TGTGCCTGGAGTACCGGGACAGGGGAACTGGGCAATCAGCCCCAGCATTTT. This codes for CAWSTGTGELGNQPQHF.

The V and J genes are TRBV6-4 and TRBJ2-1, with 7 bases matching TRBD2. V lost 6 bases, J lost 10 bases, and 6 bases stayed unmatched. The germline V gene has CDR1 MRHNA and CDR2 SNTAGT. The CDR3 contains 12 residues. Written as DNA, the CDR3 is TGTGCCAGCAGCCCCCACGGGGGGGAGCAGTTCTTC. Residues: CASSPHGGEQFF.

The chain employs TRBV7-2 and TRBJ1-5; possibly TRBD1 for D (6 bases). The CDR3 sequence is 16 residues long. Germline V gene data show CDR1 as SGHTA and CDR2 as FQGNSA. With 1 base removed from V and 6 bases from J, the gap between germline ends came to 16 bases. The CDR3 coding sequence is TGTGCCAGCAGCTTAGGGGGAGGGGGATCAGGTCAGCCCCAGCATTTT. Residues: CASSLGGGGSGQPQHF.

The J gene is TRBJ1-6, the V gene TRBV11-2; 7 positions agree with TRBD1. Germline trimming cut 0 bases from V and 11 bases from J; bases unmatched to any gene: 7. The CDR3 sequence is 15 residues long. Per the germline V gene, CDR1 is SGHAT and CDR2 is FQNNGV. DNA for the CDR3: TGTGCCAGCAGCTTAGATCGGACAGGAGTGGCACCCCTCCACTTT. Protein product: CASSLDRTGVAPLHF. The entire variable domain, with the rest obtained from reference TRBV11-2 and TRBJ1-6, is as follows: EAGVAQSPRYKIIEKRQSVAFWCNPISGHATLYWYQQILGQGPKLLIQFQNNGVVDDSQLPKDRFSAERLKGVDSTLKIQPAKLEDSAVYLCASSLDRTGVAPLHFGNGTRLTVT.

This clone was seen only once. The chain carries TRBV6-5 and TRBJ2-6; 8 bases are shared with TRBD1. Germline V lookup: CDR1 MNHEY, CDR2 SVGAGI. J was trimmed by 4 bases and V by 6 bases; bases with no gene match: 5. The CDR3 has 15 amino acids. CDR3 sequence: CASRKTGEGANVLTF. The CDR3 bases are TGTGCCAGCAGAAAGACAGGGGAGGGGGCCAACGTCCTGACTTTC.

The CDR3 DNA follows: TGTGCCAGTAGTATAGTGCCGGGACTAGCATCCCACGAGCAGTACTTC. The encoded protein is CASSIVPGLASHEQYF. V gene TRBV19 combines with J gene TRBJ2-7, with TRBD2 matching 9 bases. V was clipped by 1 base and J by 5 bases; unmatched bases: 9. Germline values: CDR1 LNHDA, CDR2 SQIVND (reference sequence). The CDR3 consists of 16 residues.

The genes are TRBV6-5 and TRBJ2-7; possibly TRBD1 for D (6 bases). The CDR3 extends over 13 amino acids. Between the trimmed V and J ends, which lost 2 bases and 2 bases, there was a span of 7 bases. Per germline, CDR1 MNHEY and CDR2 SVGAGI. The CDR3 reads CASSYGTTYEQYF. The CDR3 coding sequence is TGTGCCAGCAGTTACGGGACAACCTACGAGCAGTACTTC.

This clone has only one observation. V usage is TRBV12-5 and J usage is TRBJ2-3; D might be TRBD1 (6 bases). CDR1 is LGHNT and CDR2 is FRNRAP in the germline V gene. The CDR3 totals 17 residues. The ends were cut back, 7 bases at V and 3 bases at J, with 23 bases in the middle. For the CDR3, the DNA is TGTGCTAGTGCCCTTCCAGGGGCTAGCACCTTGACAGATACGCAGTATTTT. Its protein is CASALPGASTLTDTQYF.